This T cell receptor beta chain was identified in a study of CD8+ T cells in alopecia areata. Study in general: Twice a day, 5 to 10 mg of oral tofacitinib was administered to treated patients. Regarding the study as a whole: Persistence during tofacitinib was seen for many expanded lesional clones in scalp and blood.

In regard to this clone: Its antigen is not known.

Treatment reported: oral pan-JAK inhibitor, 5-10 mg twice daily. Extraction of RNA preceded its reverse transcription into cDNA, which served as the sequencing template. Data came from immunoSEQ multiplex PCR; TCRdb stores just in-frame clones and leaves some out. The data hold 95,000 to 100,000 clones, with 50% to 75% observed a single time. Germline CDR1 is SGHDN and CDR2 is FVKESK. The CDR3 is 19 residues long. Trimming removed 0 bases at V and 1 base at J, with 20 bases between. The chain couples TRBV14 to TRBJ2-3; D gene ambiguous. The TCR originated in a human donor with alopecia areata. The source material was CD8+ T cells sorted from blood, sampled at week 4, from a patient treated with tofacitinib. CDR3 sequence: CASSQDSGREYGGTDTQYF. The CDR3 DNA sequence: TGTGCCAGCAGCCAAGATTCGGGCCGCGAATATGGAGGCACAGATACGCAGTATTTT.